This T cell receptor (beta chain) came from a study of technical replicates of blood from several donors. This CDR3 has 13 residues. CDR1 SEHNR and CDR2 FQNEAQ come from the germline V gene (reference sequence). Between the trimmed V and J ends, which lost 0 bases and 3 bases, there was a span of 5 bases. Here immunoSEQ multiplex PCR was the method, and the copy in TCRdb shows in-frame clones only, minus some. The table shows about 80,000 clones, with roughly 97% occurring only once. Sequencing input: T cells isolated from PBMCs. The V gene is TRBV7-9, the J gene TRBJ1-2; TRBD1 is a possible D gene (5 bases). This TCR was recovered from a human donor in good health. CDR3 protein: CASSLARDYGYTF. The CDR3, as DNA: TGTGCCAGCAGCTTAGCCAGGGACTATGGCTACACCTTC.